Listed below are T cell receptor beta chains from one sample, sequenced in a study of blood T cells in healthy people across ages. From the 5' RACE reads, TCRdb called clonotypes with MiXCR, one entry per CDR3 protein. This table holds about 650,000 distinct CDR3 sequences, about a third found once. The material sequenced was blood. The receptors originated from a woman of 80 years or more in good health. Each CDR3 is given with its conserved first and last residue. A D gene is named only where the DNA matches it firmly. Not all rows give a size; the values are once, few, many and, for expanded clones, a class.

V	D	J	length	size	CDR3	DNA
TRBV4-3	NA	TRBJ1-1	14	many	CASSPNGPSSEAFF	TGCGCCAGCAGCCCCAACGGACCCTCCTCTGAAGCTTTCTTT
TRBV7-3	NA	TRBJ2-5	13	many	CASSSKDQETQYF	TGTGCCAGCAGCTCCAAGGATCAAGAGACCCAGTACTTC
TRBV12-3/TRBV12-4	TRBD1	TRBJ2-7	16	few	CASSFGTGGSYNEQYF	TGTGCCAGCAGTTTTGGGACAGGGGGCTCCTACAATGAGCAGTACTTC
TRBV20-1	TRBD1	TRBJ1-2	14	few	CSARAPGTVYGYTF	TGCAGTGCTAGAGCCCCCGGGACAGTCTATGGCTACACCTTC
TRBV12-3/TRBV12-4	NA	TRBJ1-2	13	NA	CASSPGPPDGYTF	TGTGCCAGCAGTCCCGGGCCACCGGATGGCTACACCTTC
TRBV7-2	NA	TRBJ1-6	16	NA	CASSSPRIGANSPLHF	TGTGCCAGCAGCTCCCCACGAATCGGGGCAAATTCACCCCTCCACTTT
TRBV29-1	NA	TRBJ1-1	14	NA	CSVVPMGGSTEAFF	TGCAGCGTTGTACCTATGGGGGGTTCCACTGAAGCTTTCTTT
TRBV6-5	NA	TRBJ2-7	13	many	CASRPDSRYEQYF	TGTGCCAGCAGACCGGACAGCCGCTACGAGCAGTACTTC
TRBV30	TRBD2	TRBJ2-1	14	many	CAWQASGSYNEQFF	TGTGCCTGGCAGGCTAGCGGCTCCTACAATGAGCAGTTCTTC
TRBV12-3/TRBV12-4	TRBD2	TRBJ2-1	16	many	CASRRTSGGSYNEQFF	TGTGCCAGCAGACGAACTAGCGGGGGCTCCTACAATGAGCAGTTCTTC
TRBV6-5	NA	TRBJ2-2	15	few	CASSSGTPNTGELFF	TGTGCCAGCAGTTCCGGGACTCCTAACACCGGGGAGCTGTTTTTT
TRBV6-2/TRBV6-3	TRBD2	TRBJ2-3	15	few	CASSYLAGGRRTQYF	TGTGCCAGCAGTTACTTAGCGGGGGGGCGACGTACGCAGTATTTT
TRBV2	TRBD1	TRBJ1-2	16	many	CASSADGGQILYGYTF	TGTGCCAGCAGTGCCGATGGGGGACAGATTCTCTATGGCTACACCTTC
TRBV20-1	NA	TRBJ2-7	10	few	CSATGQKQYF	TGCAGTGCTACGGGGCAGAAGCAGTACTTC
TRBV5-1	NA	TRBJ2-7	14	many	CASSLDWVSYEQYF	TGCGCCAGCAGCTTGGACTGGGTCTCCTACGAGCAGTACTTC
TRBV10-3	TRBD1	TRBJ1-2	15	many	CAISSGTGIDYGYTF	TGTGCCATCAGTTCCGGGACAGGGATCGACTATGGCTACACCTTC
TRBV6-5	TRBD1	TRBJ1-5	14	many	CASSYSGGLQPQHF	TGTGCCAGCAGTTACTCAGGGGGCTTGCAGCCCCAGCATTTT
TRBV5-6	NA	TRBJ2-1	16	many	CASSSDAGAGYNEQFF	TGTGCCAGCAGCTCTGACGCCGGGGCTGGATACAATGAGCAGTTCTTC
TRBV5-1	TRBD1	TRBJ2-1	15	many	CASSSGTGLYNEQFF	TGCGCCAGCAGTTCCGGGACAGGGCTCTACAATGAGCAGTTCTTC
TRBV12-5	NA	TRBJ2-1	14	NA	CASSSGIQTYEQFF	TGTGCTAGTTCCTCCGGGATCCAAACATATGAGCAGTTCTTC
TRBV7-8	NA	TRBJ1-2	12	many	CASSLVGDGYTF	TGTGCCAGCAGCTTAGTGGGGGACGGCTACACCTTC
TRBV6-2/TRBV6-3	TRBD1	TRBJ2-7	13	many	CASRKGGEFEQYF	TGTGCCAGCAGAAAAGGGGGCGAGTTCGAGCAGTACTTC
TRBV7-2	TRBD1	TRBJ2-4	16	once	CASSLGGTGEDGIQYF	TGTGCCAGCAGCTTAGGGGGGACAGGGGAGGACGGCATTCAGTACTTC
TRBV27	TRBD1	TRBJ2-7	14	NA	CASSLATGGYEQYF	TGTGCCAGCAGTTTGGCCACAGGGGGCTACGAGCAGTACTTC
TRBV7-9	TRBD1	TRBJ1-1	12	NA	CASTPGGSEAFF	TGTGCCAGCACCCCAGGGGGGTCTGAAGCTTTCTTT
TRBV20-1	NA	TRBJ2-3	12	NA	CSATVRSGTQYF	TGCAGTGCCACGGTGCGGAGTGGTACGCAGTATTTT
TRBV5-1	NA	TRBJ2-5	15	NA	CASSLGLGAGEAQYF	TGCGCCAGCAGCTTGGGGCTGGGGGCCGGGGAGGCCCAGTACTTC
TRBV30	TRBD2	TRBJ2-7	16	few	CAWSGTSGVRSYEQYF	TGTGCCTGGAGTGGGACTAGCGGGGTACGATCCTACGAGCAGTACTTC
TRBV27	TRBD1	TRBJ2-7	15	many	CASSLVHRGVETQYF	TGTGCCAGCAGTTTAGTTCACAGGGGTGTGGAGACTCAGTACTTC
TRBV12-5	TRBD1	TRBJ1-2	15	many	CASGPTPGGVYGYTF	TGTGCTAGTGGTCCCACTCCAGGGGGCGTCTATGGCTACACCTTC
TRBV20-1	TRBD1	TRBJ2-5	14	NA	CSAIAFTGDETQYF	TGCAGTGCTATAGCTTTTACAGGGGATGAGACCCAGTACTTC
TRBV7-7	TRBD1	TRBJ2-7	13	NA	CAGSRDRGFEQYF	TGTGCCGGCAGCCGGGACAGGGGTTTCGAGCAGTACTTC
TRBV6-1	TRBD1	TRBJ1-6	14	NA	CASTSTGDSSPPHF	TGTGCCAGCACCTCCACAGGGGATAGTTCACCCCCCCACTTT
TRBV20-1	NA	TRBJ2-3	13	few	CSAASGFTDVQYF	TGCAGTGCTGCATCAGGGTTCACAGATGTGCAGTATTTT
TRBV7-9	TRBD1	TRBJ1-1	16	many	CASSDHRQGRSAEAFF	TGTGCCAGCAGCGATCACCGACAGGGGCGAAGCGCTGAAGCTTTCTTT
TRBV28	NA	TRBJ2-3	13	many	CASRGRNTDTQYF	TGTGCCAGCAGGGGGCGGAACACAGATACGCAGTATTTT
TRBV20-1	NA	TRBJ2-1	13	few	CSANKGKVDGQFF	TGCAGTGCTAATAAGGGAAAGGTCGATGGGCAGTTCTTC
TRBV24-1	TRBD1	TRBJ1-2	13	many	CATSEQGYYGYTF	TGTGCCACCAGTGAACAGGGGTACTATGGCTACACCTTC
TRBV5-1	TRBD1	TRBJ1-2	16	NA	CASSSKMTGEDYGYTF	TGCGCCAGCAGCTCGAAAATGACAGGGGAGGACTATGGCTACACCTTC
TRBV6-5	TRBD1	TRBJ2-7	14	many	CASSRTGKYLEQYF	TGTGCCAGCAGTCGGACAGGGAAATATCTCGAGCAGTACTTC
TRBV30	NA	TRBJ2-6	13	few	CALEGSGANVLTF	TGTGCTCTCGAGGGCTCTGGGGCCAACGTCCTGACTTTC
TRBV6-6	TRBD1	TRBJ2-3	17	many	CASSYPGQLGSTDTQYF	TGTGCCAGCAGTTACCCGGGACAGCTAGGGAGCACAGATACGCAGTATTTT
TRBV9	TRBD2	TRBJ2-2	18	NA	CASSPQLAGGLMAGELFF	TGTGCCAGCAGCCCTCAACTAGCGGGGGGCTTAATGGCCGGGGAGCTGTTTTTT
TRBV20-1	NA	TRBJ2-3	16	many	CSAPPGRSRFRDTQYF	TGCAGTGCCCCCCCGGGACGCAGTAGGTTCAGAGATACGCAGTATTTT
TRBV12-3/TRBV12-4	NA	TRBJ2-1	11	NA	CASSKQSEQFF	TGTGCCAGCAGCAAACAAAGTGAGCAGTTCTTC
TRBV30	NA	TRBJ1-5	14	NA	CAWSQTGSNQPQHF	TGTGCCTGGAGCCAGACCGGGAGCAATCAGCCCCAGCATTTT
TRBV29-1	TRBD2	TRBJ2-5	19	many	CSVEAVKGLAGGSQETQYF	TGCAGCGTTGAGGCGGTGAAGGGACTAGCGGGGGGTTCTCAAGAGACCCAGTACTTC
TRBV7-6	NA	TRBJ2-7	15	NA	CASSLSGAITYEQYF	TGTGCCAGCAGCTTATCAGGGGCTATTACCTACGAGCAGTACTTC
TRBV2	TRBD1	TRBJ1-5	16	NA	CASSEPGQGSNQPQHF	TGTGCCAGCAGTGAGCCGGGACAGGGGAGCAATCAGCCCCAGCATTTT
TRBV11-2	TRBD2	TRBJ2-2	16	NA	CASSLVSGGGTGERFF	TGTGCCAGCAGCTTAGTGAGCGGGGGGGGCACCGGGGAGCGGTTTTTT
TRBV19	TRBD2	TRBJ2-1	16	many	CASSIRGGGTYNEQFF	TGTGCCAGTAGTATTAGGGGCGGGGGGACCTACAATGAGCAGTTCTTC
TRBV7-9	TRBD2	TRBJ2-5	13	NA	CASSSTSVETQYF	TGTGCCAGCAGCTCAACTAGCGTCGAGACCCAGTACTTC